These 10 T cell receptor beta chains share one sample of origin, sequenced in a study of shared clonotypes between healthy human individuals. Measured with immunoSEQ multiplex PCR; TCRdb has only the in-frame clones, and not every one. The profile covers a few million clones, with approximately 90% appearing a single time and 0.13% to 0.15% taken by the ten largest. The material sequenced was naive CD4+ T cells sorted from blood. Subset specified: CD45RA+ positively selected. These receptors were collected from a man in his late teens or twenties in good health.

This chain connects TRBV4-3 to TRBJ2-1, with 8 bases identical to TRBD1. The V gene's germline CDR1 is LGHNA and CDR2 YSLEER. V was pared by 4 bases and J by 2 bases, with 4 bases of the junction left unmatched. The CDR3 consists of 15 residues. This chain's CDR3 is CASSLGQGPYNEQFF. CDR3 bases: TGCGCCAGCAGCCTAGGACAGGGACCCTACAATGAGCAGTTCTTC.

This chain joins TRBV7-2 and TRBJ2-6; weak D call: TRBD2 (5 bases). The CDR3 is 15 amino acids. Trimming took 3 bases from V and 2 from J, leaving 8 bases between them. Germline CDR1 is SGHTA and CDR2 is FQGNSA. The CDR3 loop reads CASSFGGAGANVLTF. For the CDR3, the DNA is TGTGCCAGCAGCTTTGGAGGTGCTGGGGCCAACGTCCTGACTTTC.

The V call is TRBV5-1, the J call TRBJ2-7; 14 bases match TRBD2. V lost 5 bases and J lost 3; bases outside the gene matches: 4. The CDR3 spans 15 residues. Germline CDR1 is SGHRS and CDR2 is YFSETQ. The CDR3 nucleotides are TGCGCCAGCAGATTCGGACTAGCGGGAGGCTACGAGCAGTACTTC. It translates to CASRFGLAGGYEQYF.

The chain combines TRBV2 with TRBJ1-6; tentatively, D is TRBD1 (6 bases). Germline V gene data show CDR1 as SNHLY and CDR2 as FYNNEI. There are 13 residues in the CDR3. Trimming left V 7 bases short and J 11 bases short, with 15 bases between. CDR3: CASTGTSLPPLHF. Here the CDR3 DNA reads TGTGCCAGCACTGGGACATCTCTCCCACCCCTCCACTTT.

The V gene is TRBV7-6, the J gene TRBJ2-1, with 10 bases identical to TRBD1. This CDR3 is built from 12 residues. J lost 12 bases, V lost 8 bases, and 7 bases had no gene match. Germline CDR1 reads SGHVS; CDR2 reads FNYEAQ. CDR3 nucleotide sequence: TGTGCCAGCTCAGGACAGGGGGATGGGCAGTTCTTC. Residues: CASSGQGDGQFF.

Remarks on this clone: Other DNA sequences in the same sample also yield this CDR3. The CDR3 nucleotides read TGTGCCAGCAGCTTACTAGCGGGCTCCTACAATGAGCAGTTCTTC. Amino acids: CASSLLAGSYNEQFF. The chain links TRBV7-9 to TRBJ2-1; 8 positions agree with TRBD2. Unmatched junction bases numbered 0, after V lost 2 bases and J lost 0 bases. Germline CDR1 is SEHNR and CDR2 is FQNEAQ (reference sequence). The CDR3 has 15 amino acids.

V gene TRBV9 combines with J gene TRBJ2-5; D ambiguous. This CDR3 contains 12 residues. Germline loops: CDR1 SGDLS, CDR2 YYNGEE. With 4 bases removed from V and 8 bases from J, the gap between germline ends came to 12 bases. CDR3 loop: CASSLTPGTQYF. The CDR3, as DNA: TGTGCCAGCAGCTTAACTCCGGGTACCCAGTACTTC.

The CDR3 region is CASSEGTRSSYEQYF. DNA of the CDR3: TGTGCCAGCAGTGAGGGGACTCGGAGCTCCTACGAGCAGTACTTC. This rearrangement joins TRBV25-1 to TRBJ2-7; D might be TRBD2 (6 bases). Trimming took 3 bases from V and 0 from J, leaving 12 bases between them. Germline V gene lookup returns CDR1 MGHDK and CDR2 SYGVNS. The CDR3 covers 15 residues.

V usage is TRBV6-1 and J usage is TRBJ1-4; 12 bases line up with TRBD1. CDR1 and CDR2 (germline): MNHNS, SASEGT. V shed 0 bases and J 7 bases; nucleotides not matched to a gene: 3. The CDR3 length is 16 residues. In DNA, the CDR3 is TGTGCCAGCAGTGAAGCCCCGGGACAGGGGGCTGAAAAACTGTTTTTT. Translated, it gives CASSEAPGQGAEKLFF.

V usage is TRBV7-2 and J usage is TRBJ2-7; 9 bases are a match to TRBD1. Trimming removed 6 bases from V and 6 bases from J; junction bases left unmatched: 9. Germline V CDR1 and CDR2: SGHTA, FQGNSA. The CDR3 is 14 residues long. CDR3 sequence (DNA): TGTGCCAGCAGTTTGGACAGGGGATTAGGCGAGCAGTACTTC. Encoded protein: CASSLDRGLGEQYF.